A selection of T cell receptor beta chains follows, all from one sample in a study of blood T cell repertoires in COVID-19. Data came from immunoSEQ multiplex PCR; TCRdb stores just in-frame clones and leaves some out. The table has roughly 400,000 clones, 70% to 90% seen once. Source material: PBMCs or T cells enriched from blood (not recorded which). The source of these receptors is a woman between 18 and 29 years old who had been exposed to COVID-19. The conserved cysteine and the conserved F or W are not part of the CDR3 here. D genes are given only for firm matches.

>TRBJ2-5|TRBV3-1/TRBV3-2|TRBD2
ATFGSGGPNQETQY
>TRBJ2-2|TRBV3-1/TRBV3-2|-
ASSQDRGQGFYTGELF
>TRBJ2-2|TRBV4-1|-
ASSPGWTGELF
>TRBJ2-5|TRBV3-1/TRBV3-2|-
ASSLPGQGETQY
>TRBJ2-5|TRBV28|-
ASTGSFRSETQY
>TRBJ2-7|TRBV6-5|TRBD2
ASSSPTSGSYEQY
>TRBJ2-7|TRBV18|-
ASSHNTGTATLGEQY
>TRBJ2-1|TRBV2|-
ASSEGGPLTPYNEQF
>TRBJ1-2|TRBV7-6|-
ASSLDNNYGYT
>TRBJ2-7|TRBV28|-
ASRRQATTSSYEQY
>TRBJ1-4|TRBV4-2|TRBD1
ASSQGQLNEKLF
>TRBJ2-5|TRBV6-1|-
ASSEASTGQETQY
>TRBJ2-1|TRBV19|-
ASSIGPQREQF
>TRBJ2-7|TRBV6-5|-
ASSYGTYDEQY
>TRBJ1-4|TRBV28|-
ASSYLQDEKLF
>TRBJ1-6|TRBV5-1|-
ASSGIGQSNSPLH
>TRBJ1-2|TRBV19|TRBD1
ASKNQGALNYGYT
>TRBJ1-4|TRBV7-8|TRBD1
ASSEVPGQGGEKLF
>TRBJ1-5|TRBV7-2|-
ASSPTSFGQPQH
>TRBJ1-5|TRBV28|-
ASSRNQPQH
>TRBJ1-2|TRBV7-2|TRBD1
ASSFGTATYGYT
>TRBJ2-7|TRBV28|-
ASSFEWSDPTYEQY
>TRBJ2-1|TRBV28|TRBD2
ASSFASGGFYNEQF
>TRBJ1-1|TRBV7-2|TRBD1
ASKQGTEAF
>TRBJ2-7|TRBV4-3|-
ASSVDSGDEQY